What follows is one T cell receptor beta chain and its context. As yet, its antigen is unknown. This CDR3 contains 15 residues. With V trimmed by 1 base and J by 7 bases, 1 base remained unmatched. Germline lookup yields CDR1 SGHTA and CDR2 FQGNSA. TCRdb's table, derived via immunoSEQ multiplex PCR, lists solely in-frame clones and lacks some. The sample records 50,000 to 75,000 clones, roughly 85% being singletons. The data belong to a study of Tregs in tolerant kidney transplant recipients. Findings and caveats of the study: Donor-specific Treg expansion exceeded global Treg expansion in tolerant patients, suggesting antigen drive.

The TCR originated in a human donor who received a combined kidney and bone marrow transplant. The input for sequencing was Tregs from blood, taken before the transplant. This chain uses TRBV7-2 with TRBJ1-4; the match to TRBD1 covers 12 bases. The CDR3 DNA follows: TGTGCCAGCAGCTTAGTGGGACAGGGGGCTGAAAAACTGTTTTTT. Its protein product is CASSLVGQGAEKLFF.